Below are 8 T cell receptor beta chains sequenced from a single sample in a study of blood T cell repertoires in COVID-19 (dated by TCRdb to about 2020). The library was made by the immunoSEQ multiplex PCR assay. Drawn from immuneACCESS, this table holds only the in-frame rearrangements with V and J called that TCRdb kept. Clones are partly lost; checked studies trace under half to an unresolved V gene and leave the rest unexplained. This sample has some 120,000 clones in its table, and 70% to 90% of those were observed once. In total, the top ten clones hold about 2.1% of the sample. The sample was peripheral blood. Every receptor here comes from a young man with acute or convalescent COVID-19.

The V call is TRBV5-1, the J call TRBJ1-5; D possibly corresponds to TRBD1 (6 bases). This CDR3 has 15 residues. CDR1 is SGHRS and CDR2 is YFSETQ in the germline V gene. Trimming left V 4 bases short and J 0 bases short, with 11 bases between. CDR3 bases: TGCGCCAGCAGCCCGGGACACAATAGCAATCAGCCCCAGCATTTT. This codes for CASSPGHNSNQPQHF.

The count of this clone is one. V gene TRBV4-2 combines with J gene TRBJ2-7; 9 nucleotides line up with TRBD1. Germline loops: CDR1 LGHNA, CDR2 YNFKEQ. Losses at the gene ends were 2 bases for V and 7 bases for J; bases not matched to a gene: 12. The CDR3 extends over 16 amino acids. CDR3 in amino acids: CASSQPRGQGSEEQYF. The DNA for the CDR3 is TGTGCCAGCAGCCAACCACGGGGACAGGGTTCGGAAGAGCAGTACTTC.

This clone was found a few times. The genes are TRBV10-3 and TRBJ1-1, with D uncertain. V shed 3 bases and J shed 5 bases, with 13 bases lying between them. CDR3 length: 14 residues. Per the germline V gene, CDR1 is ENHRY and CDR2 is SYGVKD. CDR3 sequence reads: CAISDRLAGTEAFF. CDR3 coding DNA: TGTGCCATCAGTGATCGTTTGGCGGGGACTGAAGCTTTCTTT.

In DNA form, the CDR3 reads TGTGCCAGCAGTGACCACAGATATGGCTACACCTTC. Translating gives CASSDHRYGYTF. V is TRBV6-1 and J is TRBJ1-2; no definite D call. V lost 3 bases and J lost 5, with 7 bases in between. This CDR3 contains 12 residues. Germline loops: CDR1 MNHNS, CDR2 SASEGT.

This clone appeared a single time. This sequence joins TRBV4-2 and TRBJ1-1; TRBD1 is a possible D gene (6 bases). CDR3 length: 15 residues. Germline V gene sequence: CDR1 LGHNA, CDR2 YNFKEQ. V dropped 0 bases and J dropped 0 bases, with 8 bases sitting between them. Written as DNA, the CDR3 is TGTGCCAGCAGCCAAGATAACAGGGTGAACACTGAAGCTTTCTTT. Translating gives CASSQDNRVNTEAFF.

The V gene is TRBV24-1, the J gene TRBJ2-1, with D perhaps matching TRBD1 (5 bases). From germline, CDR1 is KGHDR and CDR2 SFDVKD. The CDR3 runs 13 residues. V was pared by 3 bases and J by 6 bases, with 8 bases between. The CDR3 coding sequence is TGTGCCACCAGTGATGACGACAGCAATGAGCAGTTCTTC. Translated, it gives CATSDDDSNEQFF.

This clone was observed a few times. The chain links TRBV4-2 to TRBJ2-5; TRBD2 agrees at 14 bases. J gave up 4 bases and V 1 base, and 5 bases lay outside the gene matches. Germline lookup yields CDR1 LGHNA and CDR2 YNFKEQ. CDR3 length: 17 amino acids. CDR3 DNA: TGTGCCAGCAGCCAAGGGGGGACTAGCGGGAGAGGAGAGACCCAGTACTTC. This gives the protein CASSQGGTSGRGETQYF.

The chain joins TRBV3-1 (or the pseudogene TRBV3-2) to TRBJ1-4; D is ambiguous. Germline V gives CDR1 LGHDT, CDR2 YNNKEL (reference sequence). V dropped 2 bases and J dropped 8 bases, with 12 bases sitting between them. This CDR3 is built from 14 residues. In DNA form, the CDR3 reads TGTGCCAGCAGCCAAAGCATGGGAGGGGAAAAACTGTTTTTT. The encoded protein is CASSQSMGGEKLFF.